This T cell receptor (beta chain) was identified during a study of OX40 agonist ivuxolimab in advanced cancers. Study summary: Intravenous ivuxolimab was administered to patients every 2 weeks at 0.01 to 10 mg/kg.

Germline V CDR1 and CDR2: KGHSH, LQKENI. This CDR3 contains 13 residues. V lost 6 bases and J 3 bases, leaving 11 bases between the germline ends. Sequencing used immunoSEQ multiplex PCR; TCRdb keeps in-frame clones, though not all of them. The sample has tens of thousands of clones; 80% to 90% are singletons. Blood was sampled at baseline, cycle 4 day 1, and cycle 7 day 1. This clone was seen a few times. The J gene is TRBJ1-1, the V gene TRBV18; no definite D call. The sequence was obtained from an adult with an advanced solid tumor such as melanoma, head and neck, liver or kidney cancer. The specimen was CD4+ or CD8+ T cells sorted from blood, collected in a trial of the OX40 agonist ivuxolimab. CDR3 sequence: CASSIGRDTEAFF. In nucleotides, the CDR3 is TGTGCCAGCTCTATCGGACGTGACACTGAAGCTTTCTTT.